The 28 T cell receptor beta chains presented below share a single source sample, sequenced in a study of Graves' ophthalmopathy and Graves' hyperthyroidism. The TCR beta CDR3 regions underwent amplification from RNA transcripts. The first-round RT-PCR employed HTBI primers together with the Qiagen OneStep RT-PCR kit. A multiplex PCR was then performed as the second round. TCRdb re-derived calls from the multiplex PCR reads in MiXCR, one entry per CDR3 protein. The sample contains 500,000 to 800,000 distinct CDR3 sequences, about 41% of which appear only once. The sequencing sample was made of peripheral blood. All receptors come from an adult man with Graves' ophthalmopathy.

In its sample, this clonotype was seen many times. The CDR3 reads CATSRVGTGGETLYF. The CDR3 coding sequence is TGTGCCACCAGCAGAGTGGGGACAGGAGGCGAAACCTTATATTTT. This chain joins TRBV15 and TRBJ1-3; 8 bases line up with TRBD1. The germline gives CDR1 LNHNV, CDR2 YYDKDF (reference sequence). The CDR3 consists of 15 residues. The junction had 13 bases not matched to a gene; V was cut back by 1 base and J by 14 bases.

The chain recombines TRBV7-9 with TRBJ1-2; perhaps TRBD1 as D (6 bases). Germline CDR1 and CDR2: SEHNR and FQNEAQ (reference sequence). V lost 5 bases to trimming and J lost 6 bases, with 19 bases between them. This CDR3 contains 15 residues. The CDR3 nucleotides are TGTGCCAGCAGCGGCATGGACAGCCAGCAGAATGGCTACACCTTC. This sequence encodes CASSGMDSQQNGYTF.

The sample holds many counts of this clonotype. The chain combines TRBV20-1 with TRBJ1-2; 10 bases align to TRBD1. CDR3 length: 16 amino acids. The trim removed 3 bases at V and 1 base at J, leaving 8 bases unmatched. Germline V gene data show CDR1 as DFQATT and CDR2 as SNEGSKA (reference sequence). The CDR3 is CSARGTGVPLNYGYTF. CDR3 in DNA: TGCAGTGCTAGGGGGACAGGGGTTCCTCTTAACTATGGCTACACCTTC.

This clonotype has a count of ten or more. V and J are TRBV10-2 and TRBJ1-6; TRBD1 might be the D (6 bases). V was cut by 6 bases and J by 11 bases, with 20 bases left in between. This CDR3 contains 15 residues. The germline CDR1 and CDR2 sequences are WSHSY and SAAADI. Written as DNA, the CDR3 is TGCGCCAGCAGCCCCGGACGGGCCGCAGGGGCACCCCTCCACTTT. Translating gives CASSPGRAAGAPLHF.

This clonotype was detected ten times or more. This chain uses TRBV10-3 with TRBJ1-1; a weak D match, TRBD1 (5 bases). V lost 4 bases to trimming and J lost 4 bases, with 13 bases between them. Germline V gene sequence: CDR1 ENHRY, CDR2 SYGVKD. The CDR3 loop spans 14 amino acids. As DNA, the CDR3 is TGTGCCATCAGTGTTGTCGACAGTATCACTGAAGCTTTCTTT. Encoded protein: CAISVVDSITEAFF.

In this sample, this clonotype turned up many times. This chain joins TRBV2 and TRBJ1-3; D is ambiguous. Deletions cut 2 bases from V and 0 bases from J, with 5 bases between. CDR1 SNHLY and CDR2 FYNNEI come from the germline V gene. The CDR3 is made up of 14 amino acids. In DNA, the CDR3 is TGTGCCAGCAGTGAACGAAACTCTGGAAACACCATATATTTT. Translation gives CASSERNSGNTIYF.

CDR3 amino acids: CAISGKGATDTQYF. CDR3 nucleotide sequence: TGTGCCATCAGTGGGAAGGGGGCAACAGATACGCAGTATTTT. This chain uses TRBV10-3 with TRBJ2-3; 7 positions match TRBD1. The CDR3 extends over 14 amino acids. From germline, CDR1 is ENHRY and CDR2 SYGVKD. Losses at the gene ends were 4 bases for V and 3 bases for J; bases not matched to a gene: 4.

The rearrangement links TRBV5-8 to TRBJ2-5; maybe TRBD2 (5 bases). The CDR3 has 14 amino acids. Germline CDR1 and CDR2: SGHTS and YDEGEE. V was trimmed by 2 bases and J by 3 bases, leaving 11 bases between them. The DNA for the CDR3 is TGTGCCAGCAGCTTTTCCGGGGAGAAAGAGACCCAGTACTTC. As protein: CASSFSGEKETQYF.

This chain joins TRBV15 and TRBJ1-1; 8 positions match TRBD1. Germline trimming cut 1 base from V and 5 bases from J; bases unmatched to any gene: 3. CDR1 and CDR2 (germline): LNHNV, YYDKDF (reference sequence). The CDR3 runs to 14 residues. The CDR3 DNA reads as TGTGCCACCAGCAGAGGACAGGGGCAAACTGAAGCTTTCTTT. This codes for CATSRGQGQTEAFF.

This rearrangement joins TRBV20-1 to TRBJ1-2, with TRBD1 matching 10 bases. Germline-derived CDR1 and CDR2 are DFQATT and SNEGSKA (reference sequence). The CDR3 is 15 residues long. The V and J ends lost 2 bases and 6 bases, in that order; junction bases with no gene match: 9. The CDR3: CSARHDRGRGDGYTF. The CDR3 bases are TGCAGTGCTAGACACGACAGGGGGCGTGGGGATGGCTACACCTTC.

The chain has TRBV12-3 or TRBV12-4 and TRBJ2-7; weak D call: TRBD2 (6 bases). CDR3 size: 15 residues. The V end lost 8 bases, the J end lost 6 bases, and 23 bases lay between the germline ends. The DNA for the CDR3 is TGTGCCAGCTCACCACAAGGGACTGGGTTTGCCGAGCAGTACTTC. It codes for CASSPQGTGFAEQYF.

This chain links TRBV25-1 with TRBJ2-2; D is perhaps TRBD1 (5 bases). With 6 bases removed from V and 1 base from J, the gap between germline ends came to 15 bases. The CDR3 sequence is 16 residues long. Germline values: CDR1 MGHDK, CDR2 SYGVNS. The CDR3 bases are TGTGCCAGCAGCCAAGATAGGGGATGGAACACCGGGGAGCTGTTTTTT. It specifies CASSQDRGWNTGELFF.

This clonotype was found many times. The chain carries TRBV19 and TRBJ1-1; 7 nucleotides agree with TRBD1. The CDR3 runs to 14 residues. CDR1 and CDR2 from the germline V gene are LNHDA and SQIVND (reference sequence). Germline trimming cut 8 bases from V and 2 bases from J; bases unmatched to any gene: 8. The CDR3 sequence: CASSIGTANTEAFF. CDR3 coding DNA: TGTGCCAGTTCCATTGGGACAGCCAACACTGAAGCTTTCTTT.

The chain recombines TRBV4-1 with TRBJ1-3, with D uncertain. The CDR3 totals 14 residues. Germline assignment: CDR1 MGHRA and CDR2 YSYEKL. The V end was cut by 1 base, the J end by 2 bases, with 6 bases between. In nucleotides, the CDR3 is TGCGCCAGCAGCCAAGTTTTTCCTGGAAACACCATATATTTT. Translating it yields CASSQVFPGNTIYF.

This clonotype was picked up many times. The chain uses TRBV19 and TRBJ1-1; the D is unclear. This CDR3 has 19 amino acids. The ends were cut back, 0 bases at V and 1 base at J, with 21 bases in the middle. Germline V gene sequence: CDR1 LNHDA, CDR2 SQIVND (reference sequence). The CDR3 sequence is CASSIDESSTAWENTEAFF. CDR3 nucleotide sequence: TGTGCCAGTAGTATAGATGAATCGTCGACTGCATGGGAGAACACTGAAGCTTTCTTT.

This chain joins TRBV30 and TRBJ1-1; possibly TRBD1 for D (6 bases). The CDR3 totals 12 residues. From germline, CDR1 is GTSNPN and CDR2 SVGIG (reference sequence). The germline V and J ends were trimmed by 1 base and 5 bases, with 8 bases remaining between them. The CDR3 DNA is TGTGCCTGGAGTGACCAGGGGACTGAAGCTTTCTTT. Translated, it gives CAWSDQGTEAFF.

This chain uses TRBV10-3 with TRBJ1-4; no firm D call. The CDR3 extends over 13 amino acids. Germline CDR1 is ENHRY and CDR2 is SYGVKD. The ends were cut back, 0 bases at V and 3 bases at J, with 2 bases in the middle. This chain's CDR3 is CAISESSNEKLFF. The CDR3 region has the DNA TGTGCCATCAGTGAGTCGTCTAATGAAAAACTGTTTTTT.

This clonotype was seen ten or more times. The rearrangement uses TRBV7-8 and TRBJ2-7; D is perhaps TRBD2 (7 bases). CDR1 is SGHVS, CDR2 FQNEAQ, per germline. V lost 7 bases and J lost 4, with 26 bases in between. The CDR3 consists of 17 residues. The DNA for the CDR3 is TGTGCCAGCAACCCGAGGGGGTATGGCGGGAGCGAGTACGAGCAGTACTTC. Its protein is CASNPRGYGGSEYEQYF.

The chain is built from TRBV6-2 or TRBV6-3 and TRBJ1-1, with D hard to call. Germline lookup yields CDR1 MNHEY and CDR2 SVGEGT. The germline V and J ends were trimmed by 2 bases and 2 bases, with 12 bases remaining between them. CDR3 size: 15 residues. CDR3 in DNA: TGTGCCAGCAGTTACGGTAGAAGGATTAACACTGAAGCTTTCTTT. This gives the protein CASSYGRRINTEAFF.

This clonotype was observed at least ten times. The chain has TRBV19 and TRBJ2-5, with TRBD1 identical over 9 bases. The CDR3 extends over 15 amino acids. V lost 4 bases to trimming and J lost 0 bases; unmatched junction nucleotides: 3. The germline CDR1 and CDR2 sequences are LNHDA and SQIVND (reference sequence). The CDR3 is CASSRGTGHQETQYF. DNA of the CDR3: TGTGCCAGTAGTAGGGGGACAGGGCACCAAGAGACCCAGTACTTC.

This clonotype was seen many times. This chain links TRBV29-1 with TRBJ2-7; unclear D gene. Germline V gene sequence: CDR1 SQVTM, CDR2 ANQGSEA. Trimming removed 6 bases from V and 6 bases from J, with 12 bases in between. The CDR3 runs 11 residues. The CDR3 reads CSVEILREQYF. The CDR3 DNA sequence: TGCAGCGTGGAAATATTACGCGAGCAGTACTTC.

The rearrangement uses TRBV24-1 and TRBJ2-2, with 12 bases lining up with TRBD2. Germline CDR1 reads KGHDR; CDR2 reads SFDVKD. CDR3 size: 17 residues. With 4 bases clipped from V and 6 bases from J, the junction kept 8 bases outside the gene matches. The CDR3 loop is CATSENRTSGTSGELFF. The DNA of the CDR3 is TGTGCCACCAGTGAGAATCGGACTAGCGGGACTTCCGGGGAGCTGTTTTTT.

This clonotype came up many times. The gene calls are TRBV11-2 and TRBJ2-1; D gene uncertain. Trimming took 4 bases from V and 3 from J, leaving 10 bases between them. Per germline, CDR1 SGHAT and CDR2 FQNNGV. There are 14 residues in the CDR3. The CDR3 DNA follows: TGTGCCAGCAGCTCCCCCGGCCTCTACAATGAGCAGTTCTTC. Translated, it gives CASSSPGLYNEQFF.

This clonotype was seen many times. This chain links TRBV2 with TRBJ2-7; D gene ambiguous. Germline values: CDR1 SNHLY, CDR2 FYNNEI. V lost 4 bases and J 5 bases, leaving 12 bases between the germline ends. This CDR3 has 13 amino acids. The CDR3 loop is CASSGPVAHEQYF. Here the CDR3 DNA reads TGTGCCAGCAGTGGACCCGTCGCCCACGAGCAGTACTTC.

The chain links TRBV10-3 to TRBJ1-4; D not resolved. The length of the CDR3 is 12 residues. Trimming stripped 2 bases from V and 8 bases from J, with 6 bases between. Germline lookup yields CDR1 ENHRY and CDR2 SYGVKD. CDR3: CAISEAREKLFF. In nucleotides, the CDR3 is TGTGCCATCAGTGAGGCCAGGGAAAAACTGTTTTTT.

This clonotype was counted many times. V gene TRBV14 combines with J gene TRBJ2-7; D may be TRBD2 (5 bases). The CDR3 is made up of 13 amino acids. Germline CDR1 and CDR2: SGHDN and FVKESK. The V end was cut by 1 base, the J end by 2 bases, with 6 bases between. CDR3 sequence reads: CASSQGRAYEQYF. In DNA, the CDR3 is TGTGCCAGCAGCCAAGGGCGGGCCTACGAGCAGTACTTC.

On this clonotype itself: An end of the junction does not agree with germline; a read error may underlie this. V is TRBV7-9 and J is TRBJ1-1; no clear D gene. This CDR3 is 17 amino acids long. CDR1 and CDR2 (germline): SEHNR, FQNEAQ (reference sequence). The CDR3 DNA reads as TGCGCCAGCAGCCAAGATTTGGTGGGAAGCATGAACACTGAAGCTTTCTTT. This gives the protein CASSQDLVGSMNTEAFF.

This chain uses TRBV25-1 with TRBJ2-5; D gene ambiguous. Germline V gives CDR1 MGHDK, CDR2 SYGVNS. This CDR3 is built from 17 residues. Trimming stripped 6 bases from V and 2 bases from J, with 22 bases between. CDR3 loop: CASSQDLGSVGQETQYF. The DNA for the CDR3 is TGTGCCAGCAGCCAAGATCTAGGCTCTGTCGGGCAAGAGACCCAGTACTTC.